Shown below are 29 T cell receptor beta chains from a single sample sequenced in a study of identical twins. TCRdb used MiXCR to reprocess the 5' RACE reads, holding one entry per CDR3 protein. The data hold roughly 750,000 distinct CDR3 sequences, with 21% observed a single time. This same sample was also taken into another study, of T cells expressing NK-cell markers.

Material for sequencing was PBMCs. The origin of the receptors is a woman under 30 in good health.

This clonotype has just one count. The CDR3 DNA sequence: TGTGCCAGCTACCAGACAGTTGCTGTCGACACCGGGGAGCTGTTTTTT. Protein: CASYQTVAVDTGELFF. The V call is TRBV18, the J call TRBJ2-2; weak D call: TRBD1 (5 bases). Germline values: CDR1 KGHSH, CDR2 LQKENI. The CDR3 has 16 amino acids. Trimming took off 7 bases at V and 3 bases at J, with 18 bases between the two ends.

At least ten counts were recorded for this clonotype. J is TRBJ1-6 and V is TRBV5-1; possibly TRBD1 for D (6 bases). CDR1 is SGHRS, CDR2 YFSETQ, per germline. The CDR3 is 15 residues long. Trimming stripped 4 bases from V and 7 bases from J, with 15 bases between. CDR3 nucleotides: TGCGCCAGCAGCCCGCAGGGGCCGACCAATTCACCCCTCCACTTT. Its protein is CASSPQGPTNSPLHF.

There are a few counts of this clonotype. The CDR3 sequence is CASSLVTGYNYNEQFF. CDR3 coding DNA: TGTGCCAGCAGTTTGGTAACGGGATACAACTACAATGAGCAGTTCTTC. The chain employs TRBV27 and TRBJ2-1, with D possibly TRBD2 on 5 matching bases. Trimming pared 3 bases from V and 3 bases from J, leaving 15 bases between. This CDR3 is 16 amino acids long. CDR1 and CDR2 (germline): MNHEY, SMNVEV (reference sequence).

This clonotype has only a few counts. The chain carries TRBV3-1 and TRBJ2-2, with D tentatively TRBD2 (6 bases). Germline V gives CDR1 LGHDT, CDR2 YNNKEL (reference sequence). V lost 1 base, J lost 2 bases, and 11 bases lay in between. The CDR3 totals 16 residues. The CDR3 is CASSQARDFNTGELFF. CDR3 bases: TGTGCCAGCAGCCAAGCCCGGGACTTCAACACCGGGGAGCTGTTTTTT. Variable domain in full (rest from reference TRBV3-1 and TRBJ2-2): DTAVSQTPKYLVTQMGNDKSIKCEQNLGHDTMYWYKQDSKKFLKIMFSYNNKELIINETVPNRFSPKSPDKAHLNLHINSLELGDSAVYFCASSQARDFNTGELFFGEGSRLTVL.

V gene TRBV9 combines with J gene TRBJ1-2; no reliable D call. The V and J ends lost 3 bases and 10 bases respectively, with 7 bases between them. The CDR3 has 10 residues. Per germline, CDR1 SGDLS and CDR2 YYNGEE. Here the CDR3 DNA reads TGTGCCAGCAGCGGGGATTCCTACACCTTC. This sequence encodes CASSGDSYTF.

This clonotype was counted between two and nine times. The V and J genes are TRBV4-2 and TRBJ2-1, with 7 positions matching TRBD1. This CDR3 spans 16 amino acids. Germline loops: CDR1 LGHNA, CDR2 YNFKEQ. The ends lost 0 bases at V and 4 bases at J; junction bases unmatched: 6. CDR3 sequence: CASSQEGQGVYNEQFF. The CDR3 DNA follows: TGTGCCAGCAGCCAAGAGGGCCAGGGGGTTTACAATGAGCAGTTCTTC.

This clonotype has a handful of counts. V is TRBV5-1 and J is TRBJ2-1, with 7 bases that match TRBD2. With V trimmed by 9 bases and J by 5 bases, 8 bases remained unmatched. This CDR3 contains 13 residues. Per the germline V gene, CDR1 is SGHRS and CDR2 is YFSETQ. The chain's CDR3 is CATGSGVNNEQFF. CDR3 sequence (DNA): TGCGCCACAGGAAGCGGGGTAAACAATGAGCAGTTCTTC.

This clonotype was observed at least ten times. The DNA of the CDR3 is TGCAGTGCTAGAGATCATGGACAGTTTTCCGCTGAGCAGTTCTTC. This translates into CSARDHGQFSAEQFF. The chain combines TRBV20-1 with TRBJ2-1; perhaps TRBD1 as D (6 bases). This CDR3 region has 15 residues. Trimming pared 0 bases from V and 9 bases from J, leaving 18 bases between. Germline loops: CDR1 DFQATT, CDR2 SNEGSKA (reference sequence).

V usage is TRBV30 and J usage is TRBJ2-5; 7 bases line up with TRBD2. This CDR3 contains 14 residues. V trimming: 3 bases; J trimming: 2 bases; junction bases outside the gene matches: 6. Looked up from germline, CDR1 is GTSNPN and CDR2 is SVGIG (reference sequence). This CDR3 is CAWSWGGRQETQYF. The CDR3 DNA is TGTGCCTGGAGCTGGGGGGGGAGGCAAGAGACCCAGTACTTC.

This clonotype was found many times. The chain combines TRBV5-1 with TRBJ2-1; D is uncertain. This CDR3 region has 13 residues. Germline-derived CDR1 and CDR2 are SGHRS and YFSETQ. The V end was cut by 0 bases, the J end by 10 bases, with 11 bases between. CDR3 bases: TGCGCCAGCAGCTTGGCCGGTAAGGGAGAGCAGTTCTTC. This translates into CASSLAGKGEQFF. Full variable domain (missing parts from reference TRBV5-1 and TRBJ2-1): KAGVTQTPRYLIKTRGQQVTLSCSPISGHRSVSWYQQTPGQGLQFLFEYFSETQRNKGNFPGRFSGRQFSNSRSEMNVSTLELGDSALYLCASSLAGKGEQFFGPGTRLTVL.

The chain uses TRBV11-2 and TRBJ2-7, with 9 bases identical to TRBD1. This CDR3 spans 14 amino acids. Looked up from germline, CDR1 is SGHAT and CDR2 is FQNNGV. The junction had 10 bases not matched to a gene; V was cut back by 8 bases and J by 5 bases. The CDR3 nucleotides are TGTGCCAGCTGGTCGGGACAGGGTATCCACGAGCAGTACTTC. Its protein product is CASWSGQGIHEQYF.

Concerning this clonotype itself: The DNA is left out, because the CDR3 cannot be placed on it with certainty; the CDR3 is given as TCRdb lists it. This rearrangement joins TRBV21-1 to TRBJ2-5; TRBD1 reflects the table's D call only, with no check against the DNA. TRBV21-1 is given as a pseudogene. The CDR3 comprises 15 residues, both ends counted. The CDR3 sequence: CASSNWGQGSETQYF.

This chain joins TRBV5-1 and TRBJ2-2, with D tentatively TRBD1 (6 bases). Trimming removed 4 bases at V and 1 base at J, with 17 bases between. Germline V gives CDR1 SGHRS, CDR2 YFSETQ. The CDR3 is 17 residues long. In DNA form, the CDR3 reads TGCGCCAGCAGCCACGGAACCGGGACAAAGAACACCGGGGAGCTGTTTTTT. This encodes CASSHGTGTKNTGELFF.

In its sample, this clonotype was seen many times. The rearrangement links TRBV6-5 to TRBJ1-1, with D unresolved. The V gene lost 3 bases and the J gene lost 1 base, with 6 bases spanning the gap. CDR1 and CDR2 (germline): MNHEY, SVGAGI. The CDR3 sequence is 13 residues long. CDR3 bases: TGTGCCAGCAGTTATAATTCGAACACTGAAGCTTTCTTT. Translated, it gives CASSYNSNTEAFF.

This clonotype has a handful of counts. The chain recombines TRBV20-1 with TRBJ1-6; D unclear. This CDR3 has 12 amino acids. Trimming stripped 5 bases from V and 7 bases from J, with 9 bases between. Germline V gene sequence: CDR1 DFQATT, CDR2 SNEGSKA (reference sequence). The CDR3 DNA follows: TGCAGTGCTTACCACGGGAATTCACCCCTCCACTTT. This translates into CSAYHGNSPLHF.

This clonotype turned up a few times. This chain joins TRBV3-1 and TRBJ1-6; D uncertain. Trimming shortened V by 1 base and J by 11 bases, and 9 bases separated the two germline ends. In germline, CDR1 is LGHDT, CDR2 YNNKEL (reference sequence). This CDR3 spans 13 amino acids. The CDR3 DNA reads TGTGCCAGCAGCCAAGGACCTCTTACACCCCTCCACTTT. As protein: CASSQGPLTPLHF.

This clonotype has just a few counts. The chain is built from TRBV4-3 and TRBJ2-2; D gene unclear. Germline CDR1 is LGHNA and CDR2 is YSLEER. The CDR3 consists of 17 residues. V was pared by 1 base and J by 1 base, with 13 bases between. The CDR3 DNA sequence: TGCGCCAGCAGCCAAGCAATCGGTCAGTTGAACACCGGGGAGCTGTTTTTT. Translated, it gives CASSQAIGQLNTGELFF.

The chain is built from TRBV12-3 or TRBV12-4 and TRBJ2-1; 14 positions match TRBD2. The V gene end was trimmed by 4 bases and the J gene end by 9 bases; junction bases not matched to a gene: 14. CDR3 length: 18 amino acids. CDR3 in amino acids: CASSSGLAGGPSITEQFF. CDR3 in DNA: TGTGCCAGCAGTTCAGGACTAGCGGGAGGCCCTTCCATCACTGAGCAGTTCTTC.

The gene calls are TRBV29-1 and TRBJ1-3; D not resolved. V lost 4 bases, J lost 4 bases, and 11 bases lay in between. The CDR3 totals 13 residues. Germline V lookup: CDR1 SQVTM, CDR2 ANQGSEA. The CDR3 bases are TGCAGCGTTGGCGGCACGGGAGGAAACACCATATATTTT. This sequence encodes CSVGGTGGNTIYF.

The chain has TRBV3-1 and TRBJ1-4, with D unresolved. Germline V gives CDR1 LGHDT, CDR2 YNNKEL (reference sequence). The V gene lost 0 bases and the J gene lost 0 bases, with 8 bases spanning the gap. The CDR3 length is 16 residues. CDR3 DNA: TGTGCCAGCAGCCAAGATAAGCTCGCAACTAATGAAAAACTGTTTTTT. Translation gives CASSQDKLATNEKLFF.

This clonotype came up many times. The chain carries TRBV20-1 and TRBJ1-5; 8 bases are a match to TRBD1. Trimming removed 3 bases from V and 1 base from J; junction bases left unmatched: 5. The CDR3 sequence is 15 residues long. CDR1 and CDR2 from the germline V gene are DFQATT and SNEGSKA (reference sequence). The CDR3 spells CSARHRGTSNQPQHF. DNA of the CDR3: TGCAGTGCTAGGCACAGGGGGACGAGCAATCAGCCCCAGCATTTT.

This rearrangement joins TRBV20-1 to TRBJ2-7, with TRBD2 matching 7 bases. Trimming removed 3 bases from V and 2 bases from J; junction bases left unmatched: 13. Looked up from germline, CDR1 is DFQATT and CDR2 is SNEGSKA (reference sequence). This CDR3 comprises 16 residues. This CDR3 is CSASRPGLGGAYEQYF. CDR3 nucleotides: TGCAGTGCTAGCAGGCCGGGACTTGGGGGGGCCTACGAGCAGTACTTC.

This clonotype was detected only a few times. This chain joins TRBV7-2 and TRBJ2-7, with 10 bases fitting TRBD2. J gave up 3 bases and V 8 bases, and 7 bases lay outside the gene matches. In germline, CDR1 is SGHTA, CDR2 FQGNSA. This CDR3 is 14 amino acids long. The CDR3 reads CASAGVAGGYEQYF. CDR3 sequence (DNA): TGTGCCAGCGCTGGGGTAGCGGGGGGCTACGAGCAGTACTTC.

This clonotype has ten or more counts. The gene calls are TRBV20-1 and TRBJ2-2, with D tentatively TRBD2 (7 bases). V lost 1 base and J lost 7, with 13 bases in between. From germline, CDR1 is DFQATT and CDR2 SNEGSKA (reference sequence). The CDR3 consists of 14 residues. This CDR3 reads CSARAGGLNGELFF. DNA for the CDR3: TGCAGTGCTAGAGCGGGGGGCCTCAACGGGGAGCTGTTTTTT.

There are many counts of this clonotype. This sequence joins TRBV29-1 and TRBJ2-7; 11 nucleotides align to TRBD2. The CDR3 runs 14 residues. Germline V lookup: CDR1 SQVTM, CDR2 ANQGSEA. Unmatched junction bases numbered 1, after V lost 0 bases and J lost 3 bases. Here the CDR3 DNA reads TGCAGCGTTGAAGAGACTAGCGGGAACTACGAGCAGTACTTC. Translated, it gives CSVEETSGNYEQYF.

V usage is TRBV13 and J usage is TRBJ2-3, with TRBD2 matching over 10 bases. J was trimmed by 5 bases and V by 5 bases; bases with no gene match: 10. Per germline, CDR1 PRHDT and CDR2 FYEKMQ (reference sequence). This CDR3 is 16 amino acids long. The DNA for the CDR3 is TGTGCCAGCAGCATCCAAAGCGGGGGGGCAGGAGATACGCAGTATTTT. Protein product: CASSIQSGGAGDTQYF.

There are a few counts of this clonotype. Written as DNA, the CDR3 is TGTGCCAGCAGCTTTTTCGCGGGGACTTACAATGAGCAGTTCTTC. Its protein product is CASSFFAGTYNEQFF. J is TRBJ2-1 and V is TRBV7-2; possibly TRBD2 for D (6 bases). The CDR3 totals 15 residues. V shed 3 bases and J shed 4 bases, with 13 bases lying between them. CDR1 SGHTA and CDR2 FQGNSA come from the germline V gene.

The rearrangement links TRBV29-1 to TRBJ2-2; TRBD2 might be the D (6 bases). Trimming took 0 bases from V and 2 from J, leaving 10 bases between them. The CDR3 covers 15 residues. CDR1 is SQVTM, CDR2 ANQGSEA, per germline. The chain's CDR3 is CSVEDRRENTGELFF. For the CDR3, the DNA is TGCAGCGTTGAAGATCGGCGGGAAAACACCGGGGAGCTGTTTTTT.

The chain combines TRBV5-1 with TRBJ2-5; the match to TRBD2 covers 9 bases. V lost 4 bases to trimming and J lost 5 bases; unmatched junction nucleotides: 6. This CDR3 has 14 residues. Germline values: CDR1 SGHRS, CDR2 YFSETQ. CDR3 loop: CASSPGLALETQYF. For the CDR3, the DNA is TGCGCCAGCAGCCCGGGACTAGCTTTGGAGACCCAGTACTTC.